Reported below is one T cell receptor beta chain. The clone's antigen remains unknown. Per-base qualities were not stored, and no clone one base away is much larger. The entry originates in a study of blood T cells in healthy people across ages (dated by TCRdb to the mid-2010s). For the wider study: In model experiments, template switching captured roughly one uniquely barcoded TCR beta cDNA molecule for every two T cells. To track age-related changes in TCR beta repertoire diversity, the study relied on deep sequencing normalized with unique cDNA molecular identifiers. Two additional independent replicas of 1 million unique cDNA reads from the same blood draw were analyzed for two donors (one aged 18 to 30 and one aged 80 or older). The donors were split into four age groups: young (average 16 years), middle-aged (around 37), aged (about 62) and long-lived (more than 80). To avoid experimental bias, donors of different ages were distributed randomly across sequencing lanes. Paper-wide results and their limitations: As age increased, observed TCR beta diversity per million T cells dropped in a roughly linear way, and a significant reduction was already evident by age about 36. Estimates of total diversity from one million sequenced T cells were regarded as lower bounds and underestimates. Conclusive comparison of naive and antigen-experienced compartments was prevented by the profiling of bulk unsorted PBMCs. Donor CMV infection status was unknown, potentially confounding age-related changes in expanded clonotypes. The percentage of naive T cells measured by flow cytometry correlated strongly with observed TCR beta diversity. The long-lived group showed more naive CD4+ T cells, fewer expanded clones and increased TCR diversity than the aged group, suggesting age selection.

Donors were 30 to 45 systemically healthy Caucasian individuals from Russia aged roughly 6 to 90 years. Each donor gave roughly 11 milliliters of peripheral blood, drawn into EDTA-treated Vacutainer tubes. PBMCs were isolated by Ficoll-Paque density-gradient centrifugation, with at least 6 million obtained per sample. Trizol reagent was used to extract total RNA from the PBMCs, yielding at least 6 micrograms per sample. Naive CD45RAhigh/CD27high T cell percentages were measured by flow cytometry on a PBMC aliquot from every donor. The library was prepared using 5' RACE. Sequencing instrument: Illumina HiSeq 2500. A second PCR of about 6 to 12 cycles was run with a J-beta primer mix and a sample-barcoded 5' primer. Each TCR beta cDNA molecule received a unique molecular identifier from a template-switch 5' adaptor carrying 12 random nucleotides. Each sample yielded at least 2.5 million CDR3-containing paired-end reads. All of the RNA was converted into first-strand cDNA using the Mint cDNA synthesis kit, with a TRBC-specific oligonucleotide serving as the primer. After uracil-DNA glycosylase treatment, a first 18-cycle PCR used universal primers M1SS and BC2_uni_R on all cDNA. Per the original workflow: For normalization, 1 million high-quality reads, each with a distinct molecular identifier, were randomly selected from each sample. Reads with shared molecular identifiers were discarded instead of being binned into consensus sequences. MiTCR, run with a Q25 quality threshold and the strictest error-elimination algorithm, handled CDR3 identification, clonotype clustering and error correction. Lower-bound total TCR beta diversity was estimated with a nonparametric unseen species model using Euler transformation. The public reads were run again by TCRdb, first through fastp at Q25 and then through MiXCR, and only productive beta chains were kept. Identical CDR3 protein sequences are pooled into one entry, listed with their most common genes and DNA. TCRdb, rather than the study authors, made the V and J calls. The sample table shows fewer than 2,000,000 distinct CDR3 sequences, and roughly 32% are seen once. Of the sample, 11% falls within the top ten clones.

The sequence was collected from a woman in her 30s in good health. The sample was blood.

The CDR3: CASSKGQGGHTEAFF. The DNA sequence is as follows: TGTGCCAGCAGCAAGGGACAGGGAGGGCACACTGAAGCTTTCTTT. Recombination connected TRBV4-2 to TRBJ1-1; a stretch of 9 junction bases matches TRBD1. For CDR1 and CDR2, the germline V gene lists LGHNA and YNFKEQ. The V end gives up 5 bases and the J end 3 bases, leaving 7 bases in the junction not matched to a gene. The CDR3 covers 15 residues, taking in both the cysteine and the phenylalanine. Just CDR3 DNA is preserved here, 45 bases in frame from base 1.